The TCR beta chain described here comes from a study of cytomegalovirus exposure and HLA in healthy donors. The study, taken as a whole, reports: TCR beta V- and J-gene trimming, according to a later analysis, was linked to a missense DCLRE1C variant.

Amplification used 60 Vbeta primers and 13 Jbeta primers. Repertoires were generated with immunoSEQ multiplex PCR, while TCRdb's copy carries only in-frame clones and drops some. The table has 50,000 to 55,000 clones, about 70% seen once. With respect to this clone: Its matching antigen is unknown.

The germline gives CDR1 SGHTA, CDR2 FQGNSA. Unmatched junction bases numbered 10, after V lost 5 bases and J lost 3 bases. This CDR3 has 16 amino acids. The V call is TRBV7-2, the J call TRBJ2-1; 7 positions match TRBD2. The source is a woman in her forties or fifties in good health and CMV-seropositive. The sample was PBMCs. DNA of the CDR3: TGTGCCAGCAGCCCCCCGGTGGGAGGGAGCTACAATGAGCAGTTCTTC. Amino acids: CASSPPVGGSYNEQFF.